This T cell receptor (beta chain) comes out of a study of blood T cells in healthy people across ages. General study findings and limits: Donor CMV status was unknown, possibly confounding expanded clonotype changes. The percentage of naive T cells correlated strongly with TCR beta diversity.

This clonotype was observed a few times. Its antigen is not identified. The use of a sample-barcoded 5' primer and a J-beta primer mix characterized a second PCR of roughly 6 to 11 cycles. Tags on each cDNA molecule came from a template-switch adaptor with 12 random nucleotides. From the 5' RACE reads, TCRdb called clonotypes with MiXCR, one entry per CDR3 protein. Here the sample spans about 670,000 distinct CDR3 sequences, 40% to 45% being singletons. Per the germline V gene, CDR1 is DFQATT and CDR2 is SNEGSKA (reference sequence). The CDR3 length is 16 residues. Germline trimming cut 1 base from V and 5 bases from J; bases unmatched to any gene: 13.

This receptor was obtained from a man aged 80 or over in good health. The sequenced sample consisted of blood. This chain links TRBV20-1 with TRBJ2-7; 8 bases match TRBD1. Here the CDR3 DNA reads TGCAGTGCTAGAGTTCCGACCACAGGGGGGAAAAACGAGCAGTACTTC. Protein: CSARVPTTGGKNEQYF.